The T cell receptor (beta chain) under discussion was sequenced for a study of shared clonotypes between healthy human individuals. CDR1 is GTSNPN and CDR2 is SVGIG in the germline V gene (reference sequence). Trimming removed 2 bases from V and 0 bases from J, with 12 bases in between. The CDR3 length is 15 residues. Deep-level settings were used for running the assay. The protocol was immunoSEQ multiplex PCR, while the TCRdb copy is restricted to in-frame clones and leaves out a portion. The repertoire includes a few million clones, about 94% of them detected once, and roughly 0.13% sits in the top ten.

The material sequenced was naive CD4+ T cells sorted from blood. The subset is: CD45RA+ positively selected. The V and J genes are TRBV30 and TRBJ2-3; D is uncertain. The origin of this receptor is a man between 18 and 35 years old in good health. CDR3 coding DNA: TGTGCCTGGAGTCTCGACTGGCGGAGCACAGATACGCAGTATTTT. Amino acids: CAWSLDWRSTDTQYF.